This is a list of T cell receptor beta chains from one sample in a study of CD8 T cells in Susac syndrome. TCRdb fed the immunoSEQ multiplex PCR reads into MiXCR, producing one record per CDR3 protein. The sample contains some 250,000 distinct CDR3 sequences, 96% of which appear only once. Sample: CD4+ T cells from PBMCs. These receptors all come from a human donor with Susac syndrome. Each CDR3 is given with its conserved first and last residue. The order of the fields is V gene, J gene, D gene, CDR3 length, CDR3 protein. The D gene is left open where the match is weak.

V gene: TRBV19
J gene: TRBJ1-1
D gene: TRBD1
CDR3 length: 15
CDR3 protein: CASNFQPRDRGRAFF

V gene: TRBV12-3/TRBV12-4
J gene: TRBJ2-7
D gene: NA
CDR3 length: 14
CDR3 protein: CASKPSGRVYEQYF

V gene: TRBV20-1
J gene: TRBJ1-5
D gene: NA
CDR3 length: 13
CDR3 protein: CSASPSTDQPQHF

V gene: TRBV14
J gene: TRBJ1-1
D gene: NA
CDR3 length: 12
CDR3 protein: CASSRPRGIAFF

V gene: TRBV11-2
J gene: TRBJ1-2
D gene: TRBD1
CDR3 length: 13
CDR3 protein: CASSSQGVDGYTF

V gene: TRBV6-5
J gene: TRBJ2-6
D gene: NA
CDR3 length: 17
CDR3 protein: CASSLTAPSSGANVLTF

V gene: TRBV23-1
J gene: TRBJ2-7
D gene: NA
CDR3 length: 13
CDR3 protein: CASRTPWDYEQYF

V gene: TRBV12-3/TRBV12-4
J gene: TRBJ2-7
D gene: NA
CDR3 length: 15
CDR3 protein: CASSLGQGIRYEQYF

V gene: TRBV3-1
J gene: TRBJ1-2
D gene: NA
CDR3 length: 16
CDR3 protein: CASSGWTGGATDGYTF

V gene: TRBV20-1
J gene: TRBJ2-3
D gene: TRBD2
CDR3 length: 15
CDR3 protein: CSAPNSRTSRDTQYF

V gene: TRBV6-1
J gene: TRBJ1-1
D gene: NA
CDR3 length: 13
CDR3 protein: CASSSFPNTEAFF

V gene: TRBV12-3/TRBV12-4
J gene: TRBJ1-1
D gene: NA
CDR3 length: 15
CDR3 protein: CASSWEWGLNTEAFF

V gene: TRBV6-5
J gene: TRBJ1-4
D gene: NA
CDR3 length: 15
CDR3 protein: CASSYSRRANEKLFF

V gene: TRBV30
J gene: TRBJ2-3
D gene: TRBD2
CDR3 length: 16
CDR3 protein: CAWSVPTSGRTDTQYF

V gene: TRBV9
J gene: TRBJ2-5
D gene: NA
CDR3 length: 18
CDR3 protein: CASSVGGGQGEGGETQYF

V gene: TRBV30
J gene: TRBJ2-5
D gene: TRBD1
CDR3 length: 13
CDR3 protein: CAWARDRGETQYF

V gene: TRBV28
J gene: TRBJ2-6
D gene: NA
CDR3 length: 18
CDR3 protein: CASSSVWGVNPGANVLTF

V gene: TRBV3-1
J gene: TRBJ2-1
D gene: NA
CDR3 length: 12
CDR3 protein: CASSQTISEQFF

V gene: TRBV29-1
J gene: TRBJ1-1
D gene: TRBD1
CDR3 length: 14
CDR3 protein: CSAPTGGGPSEAFF

V gene: TRBV29-1
J gene: TRBJ2-1
D gene: NA
CDR3 length: 13
CDR3 protein: CSVASSKVNEQFF

V gene: TRBV27
J gene: TRBJ2-5
D gene: NA
CDR3 length: 13
CDR3 protein: CASSPRRGETQYF

V gene: TRBV15
J gene: TRBJ2-3
D gene: NA
CDR3 length: 15
CDR3 protein: CATSTRASGADTQYF

V gene: TRBV19
J gene: TRBJ2-5
D gene: TRBD1
CDR3 length: 15
CDR3 protein: CASRDRGLIQETQYF

V gene: TRBV28
J gene: TRBJ2-1
D gene: NA
CDR3 length: 11
CDR3 protein: CASKTLREQFF

V gene: TRBV11-2
J gene: TRBJ1-4
D gene: NA
CDR3 length: 12
CDR3 protein: CASSLWTEKLFF

V gene: TRBV25-1
J gene: TRBJ1-1
D gene: NA
CDR3 length: 11
CDR3 protein: CASNWGTEAFF

V gene: TRBV5-4
J gene: TRBJ1-1
D gene: TRBD1
CDR3 length: 15
CDR3 protein: CASAPGGGVNTEAFF

V gene: TRBV4-1
J gene: TRBJ2-2
D gene: TRBD2
CDR3 length: 18
CDR3 protein: CASSQVTGTSGNTGELFF

V gene: TRBV29-1
J gene: TRBJ2-7
D gene: NA
CDR3 length: 13
CDR3 protein: CSVEDYRGNEQYF

V gene: TRBV27
J gene: TRBJ1-1
D gene: NA
CDR3 length: 15
CDR3 protein: CASSRHVTPNTEAFF

V gene: TRBV15
J gene: TRBJ2-2
D gene: NA
CDR3 length: 14
CDR3 protein: CATSRSQGPGELFF

V gene: TRBV4-2
J gene: TRBJ2-1
D gene: TRBD1
CDR3 length: 14
CDR3 protein: CASSQPQGDNEQFF

V gene: TRBV18
J gene: TRBJ2-3
D gene: NA
CDR3 length: 16
CDR3 protein: CASSPNTPRETDTQYF

V gene: TRBV4-2
J gene: TRBJ2-2
D gene: NA
CDR3 length: 19
CDR3 protein: CASSQDSSPDVARTGELFF

V gene: TRBV9
J gene: TRBJ2-6
D gene: NA
CDR3 length: 19
CDR3 protein: CASSVADPGGSSGANVLTF

V gene: TRBV29-1
J gene: TRBJ2-5
D gene: NA
CDR3 length: 12
CDR3 protein: CSVDSQQETQYF

V gene: TRBV12-3/TRBV12-4
J gene: TRBJ2-1
D gene: TRBD1
CDR3 length: 13
CDR3 protein: CASSLGTGRIQFF

V gene: TRBV20-1
J gene: TRBJ1-4
D gene: NA
CDR3 length: 15
CDR3 protein: CSARDLVRDDEKLFF

V gene: TRBV5-1
J gene: TRBJ2-7
D gene: NA
CDR3 length: 14
CDR3 protein: CASSSGNREYEQYF

V gene: TRBV18
J gene: TRBJ1-5
D gene: NA
CDR3 length: 16
CDR3 protein: CASSPPLDRPYQPQHF

V gene: TRBV5-1
J gene: TRBJ2-7
D gene: TRBD1
CDR3 length: 14
CDR3 protein: CATSHRDRGSEQYF

V gene: TRBV20-1
J gene: TRBJ2-7
D gene: TRBD2
CDR3 length: 14
CDR3 protein: CSAGGGLAGDEQYF

V gene: TRBV7-9
J gene: TRBJ1-1
D gene: NA
CDR3 length: 13
CDR3 protein: CASSLARITEAFF

V gene: TRBV20-1
J gene: TRBJ2-7
D gene: NA
CDR3 length: 13
CDR3 protein: CSASPTGWYEQYF

V gene: TRBV2
J gene: TRBJ2-7
D gene: NA
CDR3 length: 11
CDR3 protein: CASSEAAVKYF

V gene: TRBV18
J gene: TRBJ1-5
D gene: NA
CDR3 length: 14
CDR3 protein: CASSPQGGNQPQHF

V gene: TRBV20-1
J gene: TRBJ1-5
D gene: NA
CDR3 length: 12
CDR3 protein: CSARRSRQPQHF

V gene: TRBV5-6
J gene: TRBJ1-1
D gene: NA
CDR3 length: 11
CDR3 protein: CASSTRTEAFF

V gene: TRBV27
J gene: TRBJ2-7
D gene: NA
CDR3 length: 15
CDR3 protein: CASRSPIRGAGEQYF

V gene: TRBV11-3
J gene: TRBJ2-2
D gene: NA
CDR3 length: 14
CDR3 protein: CASSLRVNTGELFF

V gene: TRBV2
J gene: TRBJ1-2
D gene: NA
CDR3 length: 11
CDR3 protein: CASSAFDGYTF

V gene: TRBV10-3
J gene: TRBJ1-3
D gene: NA
CDR3 length: 13
CDR3 protein: CAIVDHSGNTIYF